What follows is one T cell receptor (beta chain) and its context. Generated by immunoSEQ multiplex PCR, the TCRdb table keeps only in-frame clones and is missing some. The table has about 76,000 clones, around 91% seen once. Germline CDR1 and CDR2: MNHEY and SVGEGT. The CDR3 has 14 residues. V gave up 5 bases and J gave up 5 bases, with 14 bases separating them. The data were taken from a study of blood T cell repertoires in COVID-19. The wider study: Italy, Spain and the United States were the sources of the convalescent and acute COVID-19 samples.

The sequencing input was peripheral blood. This chain joins TRBV6-2 or TRBV6-3 and TRBJ2-3; D is perhaps TRBD2 (6 bases). The TCR comes from a human donor in a cohort sampled during active COVID-19. The CDR3 coding sequence is TGTGCCAGCAGTGCGGAGGGGCGGGGAGATACGCAGTATTTT. As protein: CASSAEGRGDTQYF.